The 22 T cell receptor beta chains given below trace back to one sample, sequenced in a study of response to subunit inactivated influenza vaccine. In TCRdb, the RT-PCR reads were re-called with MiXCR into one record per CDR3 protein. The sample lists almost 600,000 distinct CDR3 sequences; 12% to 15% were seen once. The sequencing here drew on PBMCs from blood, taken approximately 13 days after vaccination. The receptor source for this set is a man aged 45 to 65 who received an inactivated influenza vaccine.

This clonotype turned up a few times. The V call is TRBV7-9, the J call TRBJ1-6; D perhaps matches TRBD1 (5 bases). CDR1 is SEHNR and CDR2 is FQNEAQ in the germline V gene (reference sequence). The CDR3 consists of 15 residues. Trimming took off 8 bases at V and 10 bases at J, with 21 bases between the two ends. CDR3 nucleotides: TGTGCCAGCTCACGGGCTGCAGGGACGGGCTCACCCCTCCACTTT. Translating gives CASSRAAGTGSPLHF.

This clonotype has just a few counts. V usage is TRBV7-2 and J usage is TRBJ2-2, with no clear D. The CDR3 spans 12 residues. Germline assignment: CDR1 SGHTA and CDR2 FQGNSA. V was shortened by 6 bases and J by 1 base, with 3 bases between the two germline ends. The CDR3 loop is CASRQNTGELFF. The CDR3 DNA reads TGTGCCAGCAGACAGAACACCGGGGAGCTGTTTTTT.

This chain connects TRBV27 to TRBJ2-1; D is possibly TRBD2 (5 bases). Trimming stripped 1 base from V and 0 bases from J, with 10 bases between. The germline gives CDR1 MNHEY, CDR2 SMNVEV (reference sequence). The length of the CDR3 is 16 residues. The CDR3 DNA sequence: TGTGCCAGCAGTTTATACCTAGCACCCTCCTACAATGAGCAGTTCTTC. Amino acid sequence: CASSLYLAPSYNEQFF.

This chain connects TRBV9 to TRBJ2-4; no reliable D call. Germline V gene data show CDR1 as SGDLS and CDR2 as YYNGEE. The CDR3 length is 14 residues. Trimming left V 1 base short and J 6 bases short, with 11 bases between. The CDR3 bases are TGTGCCAGCAGCGTAATTATTAACAGAAACATTCAGTACTTC. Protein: CASSVIINRNIQYF.

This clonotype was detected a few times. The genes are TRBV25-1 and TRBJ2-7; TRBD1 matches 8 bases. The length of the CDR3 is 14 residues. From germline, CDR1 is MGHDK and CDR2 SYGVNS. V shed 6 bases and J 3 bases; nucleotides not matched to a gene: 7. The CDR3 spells CASSETGERYEQYF. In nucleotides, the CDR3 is TGTGCCAGCAGCGAGACAGGGGAGCGCTACGAGCAGTACTTC.

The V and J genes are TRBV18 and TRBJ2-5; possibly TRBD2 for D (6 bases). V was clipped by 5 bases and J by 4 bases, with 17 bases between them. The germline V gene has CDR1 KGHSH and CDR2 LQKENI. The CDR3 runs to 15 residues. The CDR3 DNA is TGTGCCAGCTCAGGTCGAATAGCGGATGTAGAGACCCAGTACTTC. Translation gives CASSGRIADVETQYF.

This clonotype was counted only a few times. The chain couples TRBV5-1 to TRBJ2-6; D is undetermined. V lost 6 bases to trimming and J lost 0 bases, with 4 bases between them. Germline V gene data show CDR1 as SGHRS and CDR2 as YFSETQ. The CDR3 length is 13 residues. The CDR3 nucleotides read TGCGCCAGCAAGCCCTCTGGGGCCAACGTCCTGACTTTC. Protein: CASKPSGANVLTF.

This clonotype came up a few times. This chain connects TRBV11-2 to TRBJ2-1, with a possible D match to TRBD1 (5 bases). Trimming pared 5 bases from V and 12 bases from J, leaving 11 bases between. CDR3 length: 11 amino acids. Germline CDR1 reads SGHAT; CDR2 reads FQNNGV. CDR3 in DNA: TGTGCCAGCAGCCAAGGGGCTCGGCAGTTCTTC. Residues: CASSQGARQFF.

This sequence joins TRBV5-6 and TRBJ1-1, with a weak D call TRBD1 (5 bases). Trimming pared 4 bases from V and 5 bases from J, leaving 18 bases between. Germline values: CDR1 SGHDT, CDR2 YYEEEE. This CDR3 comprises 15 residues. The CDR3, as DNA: TGTGCCAGCAGCCGGGACGGATCCTTGGGGACTGAAGCTTTCTTT. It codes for CASSRDGSLGTEAFF.

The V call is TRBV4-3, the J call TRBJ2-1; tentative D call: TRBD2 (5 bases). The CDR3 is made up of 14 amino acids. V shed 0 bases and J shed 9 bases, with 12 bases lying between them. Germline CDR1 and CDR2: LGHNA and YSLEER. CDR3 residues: CASSQDLLASEQFF. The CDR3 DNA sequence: TGCGCCAGCAGCCAAGACCTCCTAGCCAGTGAGCAGTTCTTC.

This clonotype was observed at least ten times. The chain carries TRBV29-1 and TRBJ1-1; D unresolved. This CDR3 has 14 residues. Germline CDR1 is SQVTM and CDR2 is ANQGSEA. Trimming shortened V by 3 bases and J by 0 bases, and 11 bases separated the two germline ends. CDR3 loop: CSVDSSGMNTEAFF. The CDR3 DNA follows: TGCAGCGTTGATTCTTCCGGGATGAACACTGAAGCTTTCTTT.

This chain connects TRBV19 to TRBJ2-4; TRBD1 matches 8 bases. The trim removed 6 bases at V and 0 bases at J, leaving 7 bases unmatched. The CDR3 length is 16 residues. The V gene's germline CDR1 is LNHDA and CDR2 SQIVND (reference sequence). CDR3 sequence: CASRTTGVQAKNIQYF. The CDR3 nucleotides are TGTGCCAGTAGGACGACAGGGGTACAAGCCAAAAACATTCAGTACTTC.

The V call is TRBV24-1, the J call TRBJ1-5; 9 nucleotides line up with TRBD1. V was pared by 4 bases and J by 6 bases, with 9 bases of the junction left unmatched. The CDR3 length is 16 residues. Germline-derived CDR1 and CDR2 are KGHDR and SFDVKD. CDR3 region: CATSENTGGAGQPQHF. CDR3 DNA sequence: TGTGCCACCAGTGAAAATACAGGGGGCGCGGGTCAGCCCCAGCATTTT.

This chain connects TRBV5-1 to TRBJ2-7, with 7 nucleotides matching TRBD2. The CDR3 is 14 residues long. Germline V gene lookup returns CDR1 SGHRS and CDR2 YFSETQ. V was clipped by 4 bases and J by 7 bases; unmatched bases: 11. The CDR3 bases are TGCGCCAGCAGCCCTGGACGGGGCGGGAGAGAGCAGTACTTC. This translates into CASSPGRGGREQYF.

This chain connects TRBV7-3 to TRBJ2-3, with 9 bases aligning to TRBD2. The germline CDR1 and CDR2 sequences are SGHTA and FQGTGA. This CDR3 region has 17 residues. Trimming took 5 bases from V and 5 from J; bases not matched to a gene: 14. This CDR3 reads CASSPGRGRAGEDTQYF. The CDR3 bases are TGTGCCAGCAGCCCCGGCCGCGGGAGGGCCGGGGAAGATACGCAGTATTTT. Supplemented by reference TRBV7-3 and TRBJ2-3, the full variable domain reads GAGVSQTPSNKVTEKGKYVELRCDPISGHTALYWYRQSLGQGPEFLIYFQGTGAADDSGLPNDRFFAVRPEGSVSTLKIQRTERGDSAVYLCASSPGRGRAGEDTQYFGPGTRLTVL.

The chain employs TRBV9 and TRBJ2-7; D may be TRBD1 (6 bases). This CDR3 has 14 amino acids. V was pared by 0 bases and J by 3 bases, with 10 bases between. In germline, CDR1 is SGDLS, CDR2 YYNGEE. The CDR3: CASSVGIQGYEQYF. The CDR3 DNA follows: TGTGCCAGCAGCGTAGGAATACAGGGCTACGAGCAGTACTTC.

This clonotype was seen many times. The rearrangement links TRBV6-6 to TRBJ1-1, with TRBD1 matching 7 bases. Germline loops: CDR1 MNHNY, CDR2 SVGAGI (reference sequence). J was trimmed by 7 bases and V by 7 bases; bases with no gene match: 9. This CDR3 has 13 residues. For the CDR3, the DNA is TGTGCCAGCACCTACCCAGGGGGTGGTGAAGCTTTCTTT. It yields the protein CASTYPGGGEAFF.

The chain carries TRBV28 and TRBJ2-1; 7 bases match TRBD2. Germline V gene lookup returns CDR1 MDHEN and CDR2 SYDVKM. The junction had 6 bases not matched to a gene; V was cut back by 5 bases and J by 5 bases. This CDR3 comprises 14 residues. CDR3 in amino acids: CASSIGTTHNEQFF. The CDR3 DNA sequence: TGTGCCAGCAGTATCGGGACTACCCACAATGAGCAGTTCTTC.

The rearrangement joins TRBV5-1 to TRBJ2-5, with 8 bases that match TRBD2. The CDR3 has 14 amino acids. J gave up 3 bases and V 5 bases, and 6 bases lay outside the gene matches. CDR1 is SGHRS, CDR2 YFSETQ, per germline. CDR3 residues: CASRLAGNEETQYF. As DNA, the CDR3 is TGCGCCAGCAGGTTAGCGGGGAACGAAGAGACCCAGTACTTC.

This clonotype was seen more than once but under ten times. The CDR3 DNA reads TGTGCCAGCAGCGTGGGTGTGGGAGCGTACTCCTACAATGAGCAGTTCTTC. This sequence encodes CASSVGVGAYSYNEQFF. The rearrangement uses TRBV9 and TRBJ2-1; D is perhaps TRBD2 (5 bases). CDR1 is SGDLS, CDR2 YYNGEE, per germline. Trimming took off 2 bases at V and 0 bases at J, with 15 bases between the two ends. This CDR3 spans 17 amino acids. Looking up the rest from reference TRBV9 and TRBJ2-1 gives the full variable domain: DSGVTQTPKHLITATGQRVTLRCSPRSGDLSVYWYQQSLDQGLQFLIQYYNGEERAKGNILERFSAQQFPDLHSELNLSSLELGDSALYFCASSVGVGAYSYNEQFFGPGTRLTVL.

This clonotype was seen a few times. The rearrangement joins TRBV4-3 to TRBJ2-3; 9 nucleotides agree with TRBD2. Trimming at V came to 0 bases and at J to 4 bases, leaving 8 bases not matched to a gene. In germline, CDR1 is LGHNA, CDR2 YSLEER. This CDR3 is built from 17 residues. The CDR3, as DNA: TGCGCCAGCAGCCAAGATCCAGCGGGGGGCAACTCAGATACGCAGTATTTT. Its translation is CASSQDPAGGNSDTQYF.

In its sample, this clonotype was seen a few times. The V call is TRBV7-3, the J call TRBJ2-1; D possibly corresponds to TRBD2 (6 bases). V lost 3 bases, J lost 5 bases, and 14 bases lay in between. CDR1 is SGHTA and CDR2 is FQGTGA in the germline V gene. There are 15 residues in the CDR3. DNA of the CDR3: TGTGCCAGCAGCTTGTCCCGGCGGGGCAACAATGAGCAGTTCTTC. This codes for CASSLSRRGNNEQFF. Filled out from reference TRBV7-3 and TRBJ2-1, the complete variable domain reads GAGVSQTPSNKVTEKGKYVELRCDPISGHTALYWYRQSLGQGPEFLIYFQGTGAADDSGLPNDRFFAVRPEGSVSTLKIQRTERGDSAVYLCASSLSRRGNNEQFFGPGTRLTVL.